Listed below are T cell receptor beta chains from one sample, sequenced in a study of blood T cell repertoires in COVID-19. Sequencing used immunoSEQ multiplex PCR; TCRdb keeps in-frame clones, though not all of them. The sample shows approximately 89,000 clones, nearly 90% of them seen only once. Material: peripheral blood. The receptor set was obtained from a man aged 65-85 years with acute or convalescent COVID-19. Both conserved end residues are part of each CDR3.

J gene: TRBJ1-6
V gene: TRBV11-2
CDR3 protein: CASSRGGRSPLHF

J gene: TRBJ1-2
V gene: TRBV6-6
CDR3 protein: CASSKRDRAYGYTF

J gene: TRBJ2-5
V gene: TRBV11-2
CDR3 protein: CASSSAGGRETQYF

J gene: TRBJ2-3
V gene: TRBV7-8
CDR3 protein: CASSLERTGVPDTQYF

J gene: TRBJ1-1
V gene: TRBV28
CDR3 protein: CASSLDRGHTEAFF

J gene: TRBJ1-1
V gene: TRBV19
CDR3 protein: CASSLDTTARTEAFF

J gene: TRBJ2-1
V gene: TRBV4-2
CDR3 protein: CASSQVGVGDEQFF

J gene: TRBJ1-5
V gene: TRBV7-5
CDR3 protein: CARSSPLEGIGQPQHF

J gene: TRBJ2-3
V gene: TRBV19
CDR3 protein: CASSGARQGTDTQYF

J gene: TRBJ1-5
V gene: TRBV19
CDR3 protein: CASRDSSNQPQHF

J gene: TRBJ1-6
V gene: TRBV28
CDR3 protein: CASSFLRAGNSPLHF

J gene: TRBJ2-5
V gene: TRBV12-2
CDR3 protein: CASRLAATDHGTGSKETQYF

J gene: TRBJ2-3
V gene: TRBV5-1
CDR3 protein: CASSLGLAGGSTDTQYF

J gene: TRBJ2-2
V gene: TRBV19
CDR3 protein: CASGGEWGGELFF

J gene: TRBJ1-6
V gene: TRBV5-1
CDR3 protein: CASSLGLPSSYNSPLHF

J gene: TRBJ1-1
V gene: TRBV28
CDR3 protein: CASTPTFGGNTEAFF

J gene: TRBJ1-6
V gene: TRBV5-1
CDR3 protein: CASSLDGQGLYSPLHF

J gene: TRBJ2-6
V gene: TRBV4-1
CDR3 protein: CASSQAAAGANVLTF

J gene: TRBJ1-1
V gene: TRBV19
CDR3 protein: CASSEGTGNTEAFF

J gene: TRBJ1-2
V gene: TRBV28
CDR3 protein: CASSKQGGDYGYTF

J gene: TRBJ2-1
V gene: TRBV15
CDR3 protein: CATSRESFRNEQFF

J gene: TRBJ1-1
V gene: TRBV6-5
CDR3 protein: CASSSTDRGGTEAFF

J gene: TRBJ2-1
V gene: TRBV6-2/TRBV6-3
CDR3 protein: CASSVIGLRSYNEQFF

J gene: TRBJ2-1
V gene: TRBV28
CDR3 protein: CASSLTSGGAYEQFF

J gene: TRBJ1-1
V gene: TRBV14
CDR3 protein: CASSQLVGGWNTEAFF

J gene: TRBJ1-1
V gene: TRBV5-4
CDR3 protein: CASSLQVGNTEAFF

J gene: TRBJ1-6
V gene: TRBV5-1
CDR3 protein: CASSQGTANSPLHF

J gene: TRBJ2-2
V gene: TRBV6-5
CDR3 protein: CASSPAEENTGELFF

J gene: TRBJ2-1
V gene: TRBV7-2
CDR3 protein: CASSLARTSGANEQFF

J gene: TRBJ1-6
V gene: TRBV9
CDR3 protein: CASSGGQARSYNSPLHF

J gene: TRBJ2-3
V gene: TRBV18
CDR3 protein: CASSPPGQGASTNTQYF

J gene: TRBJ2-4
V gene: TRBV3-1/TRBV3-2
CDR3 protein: CASSQAGTSGGGKAKNIQYF

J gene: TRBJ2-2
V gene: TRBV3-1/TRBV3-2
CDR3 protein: CASSQWGQNTGELFF

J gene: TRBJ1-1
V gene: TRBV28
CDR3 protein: CASSLSGVGSGTEAFF

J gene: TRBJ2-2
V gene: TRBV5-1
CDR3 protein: CASSSSQGNTGELFF

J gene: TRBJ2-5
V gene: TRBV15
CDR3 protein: CATSSQIWTGQETQYF

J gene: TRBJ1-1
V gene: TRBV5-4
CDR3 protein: CASSLPGQGTEAFF